This T cell receptor (beta chain) was recovered during a study of T cell responses to AZD1222 COVID-19 vaccine (dated by TCRdb to about 2021). Background on the whole study: A total of 230 to 250 trial participants underwent TCR sequencing, of whom some 210 received two doses of AZD1222 and some 26 received two doses of the MenACWY control vaccine. Trial participants were enrolled by age into 18-55, 56-69 and 70-plus year subgroups, with roughly 160, 29 and 62 TCR-sequenced participants respectively.

The meaning of the sample's time point label: baseline before first vaccination. This specimen's treatment or condition label, per the study, means: meningococcal conjugate vaccine given as trial control. Vaccinee samples were obtained from the UK trials COV001 and COV002, which included a single-blind randomized controlled phase 2/3 trial of AZD1222 (ChAdOx1 nCoV-19) in healthy adults. For TCRbeta chain sequencing, PBMC samples from trial participants were taken at day 0 and at day 28 after the second dose. What the study reported, not specific to this receptor: Participants were mostly white British and included more females than males, and it was suggested by the authors that clonal diversity may have been underestimated. Spike-specific TCR breadth and depth rose significantly after two AZD1222 doses compared with day 0 and with MenACWY recipients. Because no day 14 peak-response samples were available, repertoires were characterized only after the peak T cell response. The 56-69-year group was small, and its depth increase did not reach significance, likely because of low power. CD4 TCRs associated with the vaccine covered the entire spike protein, and the dominant responses were in regions 160-218 and 743-854. Nearly half of unique spike-specific TCRs reportedly recognized epitopes outside regions mutated in the B.1.351 and B.1.1.7 variants. Only 5 to 7 AZD1222 recipients were SARS-CoV-2 seropositive at baseline, limiting conclusions about previously exposed vaccinees.

The CDR3 regions of human TCRbeta chains were analyzed by immunosequencing. Processing in the source paper ran as follows. TCRs in the repertoires were compared against a reference library of SARS-CoV-2-specific TCRs that had been generated with the MIRA antigen-specificity platform. Breadth was defined as the fraction of unique TCRs that were SARS-CoV-2-associated, and depth was defined as the fraction of total T cells that were SARS-CoV-2-associated. Using the MIRA data, each spike-specific TCR was assigned both to the spike region to which the TCR was reactive and to a CD4 or CD8 class. Log10-transformed breadth and depth values were compared by one-way ANOVA with Sidak's multiple comparisons tests. TCRdb holds this immuneACCESS table with in-frame rearrangements only. Some clones are missing; in checked studies, unresolved V genes explain under half, and the rest has no known cause. V, J and clone size are taken as reported in that table, and D and trimming were inferred from the DNA itself. A total of about 93,000 clones appear in this sample, around 92% of them only once. Clones ranked in the top ten supply roughly 2.8% of the sample.

A note on this clone: Its antigen remains unidentified. No qualities accompany the bases; no much larger clone lies one base away.

Including cysteine and phenylalanine, the CDR3 has 17 amino acids. The retained sequence is limited to the CDR3, 51 bases, with the frame set at the first base. Trimming at the junction amounts to 1 base on V and 7 bases on J, and the germline ends lie 19 bases apart. The germline V gene (reference sequence) gives CDR1 as SEHNR and CDR2 as FQNEAQ. The rearranged chain carries TRBV7-9 and TRBJ1-4; the D gene cannot be named for sure. Here the sequenced sample was peripheral blood, taken on day 0 of MenACWY control vaccination. The receptor was derived from an adult in good health. The DNA reads TGTGCCAGCAGCTTAGATCAATTCGGACTTTCGGGTGAAAAACTGTTTTTT. Translated, it gives CASSLDQFGLSGEKLFF.